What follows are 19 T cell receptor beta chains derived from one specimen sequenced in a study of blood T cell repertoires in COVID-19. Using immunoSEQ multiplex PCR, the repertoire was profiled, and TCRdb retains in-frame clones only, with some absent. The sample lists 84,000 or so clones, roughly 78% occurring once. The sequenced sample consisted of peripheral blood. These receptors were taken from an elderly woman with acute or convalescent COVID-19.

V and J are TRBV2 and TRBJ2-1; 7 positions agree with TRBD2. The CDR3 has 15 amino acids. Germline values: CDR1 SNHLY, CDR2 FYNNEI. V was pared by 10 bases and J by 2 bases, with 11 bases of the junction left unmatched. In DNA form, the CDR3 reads TGTGCCACCAAGAAGGATCTAGCGGCCTACAATGAGCAGTTCTTC. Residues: CATKKDLAAYNEQFF.

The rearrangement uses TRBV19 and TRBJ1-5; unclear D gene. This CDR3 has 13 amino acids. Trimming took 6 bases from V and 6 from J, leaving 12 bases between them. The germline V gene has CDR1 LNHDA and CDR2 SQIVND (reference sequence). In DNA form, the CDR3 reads TGTGCCAGTAGCCTCGAGGTTCCTCAGCCCCAGCATTTT. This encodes CASSLEVPQPQHF.

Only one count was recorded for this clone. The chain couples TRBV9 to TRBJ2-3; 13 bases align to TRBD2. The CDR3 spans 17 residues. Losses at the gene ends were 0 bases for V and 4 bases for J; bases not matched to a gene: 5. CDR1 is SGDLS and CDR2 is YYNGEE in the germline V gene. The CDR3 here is CASSVGTSGSSPDTQYF. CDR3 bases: TGTGCCAGCAGCGTAGGGACTAGCGGGAGCTCCCCAGATACGCAGTATTTT.

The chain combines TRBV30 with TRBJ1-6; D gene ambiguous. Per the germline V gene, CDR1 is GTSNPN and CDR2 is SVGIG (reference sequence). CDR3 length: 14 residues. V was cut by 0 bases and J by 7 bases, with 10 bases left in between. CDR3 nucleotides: TGTGCCTGGAGTGTATCACTCTCCAATTCACCCCTCCACTTT. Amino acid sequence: CAWSVSLSNSPLHF.

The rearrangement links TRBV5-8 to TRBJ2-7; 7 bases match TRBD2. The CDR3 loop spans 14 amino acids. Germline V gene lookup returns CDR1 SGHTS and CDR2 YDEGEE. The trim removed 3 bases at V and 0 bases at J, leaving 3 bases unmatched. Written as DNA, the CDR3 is TGTGCCAGCAGCTCAGCGGGGTTCTCCTACGAGCAGTACTTC. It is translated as CASSSAGFSYEQYF. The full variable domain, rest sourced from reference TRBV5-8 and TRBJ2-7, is EAGVTQSPTHLIKTRGQQATLRCSPISGHTSVYWYQQALGLGLQFLLWYDEGEERNRGNFPPRFSGRQFPNYSSELNVNALELEDSALYLCASSSAGFSYEQYFGPGTRLTVT.

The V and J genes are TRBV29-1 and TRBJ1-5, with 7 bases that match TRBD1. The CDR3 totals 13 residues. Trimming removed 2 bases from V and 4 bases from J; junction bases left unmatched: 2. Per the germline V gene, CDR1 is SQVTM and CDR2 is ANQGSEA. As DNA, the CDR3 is TGCAGCGTTGAAAGGGGGCGTAATCAGCCCCAGCATTTT. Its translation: CSVERGRNQPQHF.

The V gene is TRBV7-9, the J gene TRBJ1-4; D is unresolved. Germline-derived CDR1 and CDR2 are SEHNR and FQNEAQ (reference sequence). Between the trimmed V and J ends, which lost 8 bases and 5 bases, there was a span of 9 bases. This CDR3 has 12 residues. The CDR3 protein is CASSGPNEKLFF. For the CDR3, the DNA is TGTGCCAGCTCTGGGCCAAATGAAAAACTGTTTTTT.

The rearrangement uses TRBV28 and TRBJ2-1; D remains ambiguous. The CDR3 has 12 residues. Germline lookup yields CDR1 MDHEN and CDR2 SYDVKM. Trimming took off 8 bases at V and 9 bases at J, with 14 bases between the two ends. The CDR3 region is CASDDSTGEQFF. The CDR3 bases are TGTGCCAGCGACGACTCGACGGGTGAGCAGTTCTTC. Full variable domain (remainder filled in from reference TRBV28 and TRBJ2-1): DVKVTQSSRYLVKRTGEKVFLECVQDMDHENMFWYRQDPGLGLRLIYFSYDVKMKEKGDIPEGYSVSREKKERFSLILESASTNQTSMYLCASDDSTGEQFFGPGTRLTVL.

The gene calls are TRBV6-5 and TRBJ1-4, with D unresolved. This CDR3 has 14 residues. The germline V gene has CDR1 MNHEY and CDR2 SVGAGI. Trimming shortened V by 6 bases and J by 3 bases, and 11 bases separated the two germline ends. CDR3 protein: CASSPRFSNEKLFF. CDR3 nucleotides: TGTGCCAGCAGCCCCCGGTTCTCTAATGAAAAACTGTTTTTT.

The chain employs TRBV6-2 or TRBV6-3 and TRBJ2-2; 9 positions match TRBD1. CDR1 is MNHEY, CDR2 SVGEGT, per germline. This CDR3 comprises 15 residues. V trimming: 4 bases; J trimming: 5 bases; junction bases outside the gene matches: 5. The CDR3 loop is CASSFGTGWTGELFF. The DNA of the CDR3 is TGTGCCAGCAGTTTCGGGACAGGGTGGACCGGGGAGCTGTTTTTT.

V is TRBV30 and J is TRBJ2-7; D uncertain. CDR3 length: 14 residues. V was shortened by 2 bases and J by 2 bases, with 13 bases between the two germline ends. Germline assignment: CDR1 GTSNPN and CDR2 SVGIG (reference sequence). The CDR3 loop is CAWSLTHRPYEQYF. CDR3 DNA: TGTGCCTGGAGTTTGACACATAGGCCCTACGAGCAGTACTTC.

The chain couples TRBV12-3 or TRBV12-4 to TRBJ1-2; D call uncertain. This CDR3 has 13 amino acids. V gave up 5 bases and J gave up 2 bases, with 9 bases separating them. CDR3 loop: CASSATFNYGYTF. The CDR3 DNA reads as TGTGCCAGCAGTGCGACTTTCAACTATGGCTACACCTTC.

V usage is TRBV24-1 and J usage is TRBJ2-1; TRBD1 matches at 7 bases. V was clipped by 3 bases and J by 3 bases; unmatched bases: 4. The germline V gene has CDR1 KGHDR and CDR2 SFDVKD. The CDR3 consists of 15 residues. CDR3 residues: CATSDNRGHYNEQFF. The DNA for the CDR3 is TGTGCCACCAGTGATAACAGGGGCCACTACAATGAGCAGTTCTTC.

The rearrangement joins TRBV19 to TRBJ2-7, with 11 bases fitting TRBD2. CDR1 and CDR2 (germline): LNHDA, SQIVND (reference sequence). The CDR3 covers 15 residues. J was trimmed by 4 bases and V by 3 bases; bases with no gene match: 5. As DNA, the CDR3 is TGTGCCAGTAGTATCCCCTCTAGCGGGGGGTACGAGCAGTACTTC. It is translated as CASSIPSSGGYEQYF. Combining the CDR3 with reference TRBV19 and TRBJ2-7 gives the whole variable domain DGGITQSPKYLFRKEGQNVTLSCEQNLNHDAMYWYRQDPGQGLRLIYYSQIVNDFQKGDIAEGYSVSREKKESFPLTVTSAQKNPTAFYLCASSIPSSGGYEQYFGPGTRLTVT.

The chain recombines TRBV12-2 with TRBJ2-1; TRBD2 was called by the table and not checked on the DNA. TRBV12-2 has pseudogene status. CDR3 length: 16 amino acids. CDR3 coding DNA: TGTGCAAGTCGCTCGAGAGCGGGATTGGGTTACAATGAGCAGTTCTTC. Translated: CASRSRAGLGYNEQFF.

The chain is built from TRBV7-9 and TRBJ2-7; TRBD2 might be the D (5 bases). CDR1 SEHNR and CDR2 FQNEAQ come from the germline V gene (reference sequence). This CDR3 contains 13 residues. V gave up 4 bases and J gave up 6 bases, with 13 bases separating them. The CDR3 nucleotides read TGTGCCAGCAGCTCCTCCGGGGTATCCGAGCAGTACTTC. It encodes CASSSSGVSEQYF.

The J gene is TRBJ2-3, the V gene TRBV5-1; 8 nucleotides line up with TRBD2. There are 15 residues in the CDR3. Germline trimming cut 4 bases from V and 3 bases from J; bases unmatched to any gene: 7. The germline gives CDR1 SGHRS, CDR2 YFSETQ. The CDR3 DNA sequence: TGCGCCAGCAGCCGAGGGGCTAGCGGGACAGATACGCAGTATTTT. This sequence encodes CASSRGASGTDTQYF.

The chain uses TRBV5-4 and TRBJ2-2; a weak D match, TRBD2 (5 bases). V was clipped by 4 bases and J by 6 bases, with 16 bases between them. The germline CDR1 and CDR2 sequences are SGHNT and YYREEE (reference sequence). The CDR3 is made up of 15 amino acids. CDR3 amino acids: CASSPAGRGSGELFF. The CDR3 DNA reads TGTGCCAGCAGCCCCGCAGGCCGGGGTTCCGGGGAGCTGTTTTTT.

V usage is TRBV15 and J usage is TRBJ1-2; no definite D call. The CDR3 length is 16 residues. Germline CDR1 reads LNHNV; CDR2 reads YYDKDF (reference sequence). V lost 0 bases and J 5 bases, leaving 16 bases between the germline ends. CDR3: CATSRDRTNKEYGYTF. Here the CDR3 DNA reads TGTGCCACCAGCAGAGATCGAACGAATAAGGAGTATGGCTACACCTTC.